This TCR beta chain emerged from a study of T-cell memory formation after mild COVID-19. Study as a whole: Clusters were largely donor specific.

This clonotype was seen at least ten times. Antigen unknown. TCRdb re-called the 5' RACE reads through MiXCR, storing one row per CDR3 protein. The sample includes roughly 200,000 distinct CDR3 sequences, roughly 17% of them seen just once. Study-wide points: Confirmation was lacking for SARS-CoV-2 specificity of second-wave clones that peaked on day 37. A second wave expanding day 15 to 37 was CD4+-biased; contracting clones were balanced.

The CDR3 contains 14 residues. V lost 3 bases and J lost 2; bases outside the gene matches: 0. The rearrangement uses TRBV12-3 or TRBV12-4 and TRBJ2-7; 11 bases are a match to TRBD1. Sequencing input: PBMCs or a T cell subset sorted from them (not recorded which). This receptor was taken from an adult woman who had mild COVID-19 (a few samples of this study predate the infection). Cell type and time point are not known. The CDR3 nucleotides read TGTGCCAGCAGTTTGGACAGGGGGCCCTACGAGCAGTACTTC. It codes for CASSLDRGPYEQYF.